Below are 18 T cell receptor beta chains sequenced from a single sample in a study of blood T cell repertoires in COVID-19. Profiling relied on immunoSEQ multiplex PCR, and the TCRdb table lists in-frame clones only, not all of them. The sample lists over 85,000 clones, approximately 90% occurring once. Sample: peripheral blood. The receptor set was obtained from a human donor with active COVID-19. The donor label of this sample is uncertain.

This chain links TRBV6-2 or TRBV6-3 with TRBJ1-3; 8 bases are a match to TRBD1. V shed 0 bases and J 0 bases; nucleotides not matched to a gene: 10. This CDR3 region has 19 residues. CDR1 MNHEY and CDR2 SVGEGT come from the germline V gene. As DNA, the CDR3 is TGTGCCAGCAGTTACTCGACCCGGGACAGGCACAACTCTGGAAACACCATATATTTT. Translating gives CASSYSTRDRHNSGNTIYF.

J is TRBJ2-7 and V is TRBV5-4, with a possible D match to TRBD1 (5 bases). Germline V gene data show CDR1 as SGHNT and CDR2 as YYREEE (reference sequence). Trimming took 7 bases from V and 1 from J, leaving 12 bases between them. This CDR3 has 13 amino acids. The CDR3 loop is CASQQDPSYEQYF. The CDR3, as DNA: TGTGCCAGCCAACAGGACCCGTCCTACGAGCAGTACTTC.

The genes are TRBV19 and TRBJ1-1; 7 bases match TRBD1. The CDR3 extends over 14 amino acids. Germline CDR1 reads LNHDA; CDR2 reads SQIVND (reference sequence). The ends lost 2 bases at V and 5 bases at J; junction bases unmatched: 5. The CDR3 region is CASSITGDRTEAFF. DNA for the CDR3: TGTGCCAGTAGTATAACAGGGGATAGGACTGAAGCTTTCTTT.

The chain combines TRBV6-4 with TRBJ2-3, with a tentative D call TRBD2 (6 bases). Germline assignment: CDR1 MRHNA and CDR2 SNTAGT. This CDR3 comprises 14 residues. The V and J ends lost 6 bases and 5 bases respectively, with 15 bases between them. This chain's CDR3 is CASSPGTGGDTQYF. The CDR3 DNA reads as TGTGCCAGCAGCCCCGGGACTGGGGGAGATACGCAGTATTTT.

The chain is built from TRBV3-1 (or the pseudogene TRBV3-2) and TRBJ2-3, with D possibly being TRBD2 (6 bases). The CDR3 loop spans 16 amino acids. V was trimmed by 4 bases and J by 1 base, leaving 15 bases between them. Germline V gene data show CDR1 as LGHDT and CDR2 as YNNKEL (reference sequence). As DNA, the CDR3 is TGTGCCAGCAGCCTCGGGACCTCGGGGGGCACAGATACGCAGTATTTT. This sequence encodes CASSLGTSGGTDTQYF.

This clone is categorized as medium-sized. The rearrangement joins TRBV7-6 to TRBJ1-3; tentatively, D is TRBD1 (5 bases). The V and J ends lost 3 bases and 4 bases respectively, with 16 bases between them. The CDR3 runs 16 residues. CDR1 is SGHVS, CDR2 FNYEAQ, per germline. CDR3 DNA sequence: TGTGCCAGCAGCTTGGATCAGGGATTCGAAGGAAACACCATATATTTT. Its protein is CASSLDQGFEGNTIYF.

The chain employs TRBV18 and TRBJ2-5; TRBD2 aligns across 8 bases. In germline, CDR1 is KGHSH, CDR2 LQKENI. The CDR3 is 14 amino acids. Trimming at V came to 0 bases and at J to 5 bases, leaving 2 bases not matched to a gene. CDR3 sequence: CASSPPSGGETQYF. In nucleotides, the CDR3 is TGTGCCAGCTCACCACCTTCGGGGGGGGAGACCCAGTACTTC.

This chain uses TRBV5-5 with TRBJ1-4; no clear D. This CDR3 comprises 14 residues. V lost 4 bases and J 7 bases, leaving 14 bases between the germline ends. The germline V gene has CDR1 SGHKS and CDR2 YYEKEE (reference sequence). The chain's CDR3 is CASSPYIGGEKLFF. CDR3 DNA sequence: TGTGCCAGCAGCCCCTATATAGGCGGTGAAAAACTGTTTTTT. The full variable domain, rest sourced from reference TRBV5-5 and TRBJ1-4, is DAGVTQSPTHLIKTRGQQVTLRCSPISGHKSVSWYQQVLGQGPQFIFQYYEKEERGRGNFPDRFSARQFPNYSSELNVNALLLGDSALYLCASSPYIGGEKLFFGSGTQLSVL.

The chain links TRBV3-1 (or the pseudogene TRBV3-2) to TRBJ1-2, with D possibly matching TRBD1 (6 bases). V was trimmed by 0 bases and J by 6 bases, leaving 14 bases between them. Germline V lookup: CDR1 LGHDT, CDR2 YNNKEL (reference sequence). The CDR3 is 15 residues long. This CDR3 reads CASSQDIWQGNGYTF. The CDR3 bases are TGTGCCAGCAGCCAAGATATCTGGCAGGGGAATGGCTACACCTTC.

The chain couples TRBV18 to TRBJ2-3, with a possible D match to TRBD1 (6 bases). The CDR3 length is 17 residues. V dropped 0 bases and J dropped 2 bases, with 15 bases sitting between them. Germline V gene sequence: CDR1 KGHSH, CDR2 LQKENI. The CDR3 region is CASSPPGGAEHTDTQYF. The CDR3 region has the DNA TGTGCCAGCTCACCACCTGGGGGCGCCGAGCACACAGATACGCAGTATTTT.

This rearrangement joins TRBV29-1 to TRBJ2-7; tentatively, D is TRBD2 (6 bases). V was clipped by 6 bases and J by 0 bases, with 12 bases between them. Looked up from germline, CDR1 is SQVTM and CDR2 is ANQGSEA. The CDR3 is 13 residues long. As DNA, the CDR3 is TGCAGCGTGATCGCGGGGAGCTCCTACGAGCAGTACTTC. It translates to CSVIAGSSYEQYF.

The chain links TRBV18 to TRBJ2-7, with 9 bases lining up with TRBD1. V was clipped by 2 bases and J by 5 bases; unmatched bases: 1. The CDR3 has 13 residues. Germline loops: CDR1 KGHSH, CDR2 LQKENI. The CDR3 region has the DNA TGTGCCAGCTCACCAACAGGGGGCAACGAGCAGTACTTC. Its translation: CASSPTGGNEQYF.

This chain uses TRBV28 with TRBJ2-7; 13 bases fit TRBD2. Per the germline V gene, CDR1 is MDHEN and CDR2 is SYDVKM. J lost 3 bases, V lost 2 bases, and 7 bases had no gene match. The CDR3 runs 17 residues. The CDR3 is CASSLRGLAGPHYEQYF. CDR3 bases: TGTGCCAGCAGTTTACGGGGACTAGCGGGGCCCCACTACGAGCAGTACTTC.

The chain recombines TRBV15 with TRBJ2-3; a possible D gene is TRBD2 (6 bases). The CDR3 totals 14 residues. Germline CDR1 and CDR2: LNHNV and YYDKDF (reference sequence). Trimming took 1 base from V and 6 from J, leaving 11 bases between them. Here the CDR3 DNA reads TGTGCCACCAGCAGAGTTCGGGAGTCGGATACGCAGTATTTT. The encoded protein is CATSRVRESDTQYF.

DNA of the CDR3: TGCGCCAGCAGCCCCCATGAGGTTAACTATGGCTACACCTTC. Translation gives CASSPHEVNYGYTF. The chain uses TRBV5-1 and TRBJ1-2; unclear D gene. Trimming shortened V by 4 bases and J by 1 base, and 11 bases separated the two germline ends. CDR1 is SGHRS and CDR2 is YFSETQ in the germline V gene. This CDR3 has 14 amino acids. Using reference TRBV5-1 and TRBJ1-2 for the parts outside the CDR3, the full variable domain is KAGVTQTPRYLIKTRGQQVTLSCSPISGHRSVSWYQQTPGQGLQFLFEYFSETQRNKGNFPGRFSGRQFSNSRSEMNVSTLELGDSALYLCASSPHEVNYGYTFGSGTRLTVV.

This rearrangement joins TRBV27 to TRBJ1-2, with unresolved D. Germline CDR1 MNHEY, CDR2 SMNVEV (reference sequence). The CDR3 has 16 residues. Trimming shortened V by 4 bases and J by 7 bases, and 22 bases separated the two germline ends. CDR3 amino acids: CASSSQPRRGPGGYTF. The CDR3 DNA reads as TGTGCCAGCAGTTCACAGCCCCGTCGAGGGCCTGGTGGCTACACCTTC.

This clone was picked up a small number of times. This rearrangement joins TRBV19 to TRBJ2-3; 16 positions agree with TRBD2. Germline loops: CDR1 LNHDA, CDR2 SQIVND (reference sequence). J gave up 8 bases and V 6 bases, and 8 bases lay outside the gene matches. The CDR3 is 16 amino acids. CDR3 loop: CASSGPGTSGGVTQYF. CDR3 sequence (DNA): TGTGCCAGTAGCGGACCGGGGACTAGCGGGGGGGTTACGCAGTATTTT.

This clone was detected a few times. J is TRBJ2-4 and V is TRBV2, with 9 nucleotides matching TRBD1. The germline CDR1 and CDR2 sequences are SNHLY and FYNNEI. This CDR3 is built from 16 residues. V was pared by 7 bases and J by 0 bases, with 7 bases of the junction left unmatched. Here the CDR3 reads CASTPTGGAAKNIQYF. The CDR3 region has the DNA TGTGCCAGCACACCAACAGGGGGCGCAGCCAAAAACATTCAGTACTTC.